This T cell receptor (beta chain) comes out of a study of T cell responses to AZD1222 COVID-19 vaccine. Whole-study context: Both about-4-week and about-12-week second-dose recipients were combined. The study, taken as a whole, reports: Just a handful of AZD1222 recipients tested seropositive at baseline. Donors were mostly white British, more females; clonal diversity possibly underestimated.

The data were produced by immunoSEQ multiplex PCR, yet TCRdb's version contains in-frame clones alone and is incomplete. The sample consists of roughly 120,000 clones, 90% to 95% of them appearing once. This clone was seen a single time. Its target is unknown. This TCR derives from an adult in good health. Material: peripheral blood, obtained on day 0 of AZD1222 vaccination.

The CDR3 DNA reads as TGTGCCAGCAGCTTAGGAGGGGCCCGGAACACTGAAGCTTTCTTT. Amino acids: CASSLGGARNTEAFF. V gene TRBV11-3 combines with J gene TRBJ1-1; maybe TRBD1 (5 bases). V lost 1 base to trimming and J lost 1 base, with 10 bases between them. This CDR3 is 15 amino acids long. The V gene's germline CDR1 is SGHNT and CDR2 YENEEA.